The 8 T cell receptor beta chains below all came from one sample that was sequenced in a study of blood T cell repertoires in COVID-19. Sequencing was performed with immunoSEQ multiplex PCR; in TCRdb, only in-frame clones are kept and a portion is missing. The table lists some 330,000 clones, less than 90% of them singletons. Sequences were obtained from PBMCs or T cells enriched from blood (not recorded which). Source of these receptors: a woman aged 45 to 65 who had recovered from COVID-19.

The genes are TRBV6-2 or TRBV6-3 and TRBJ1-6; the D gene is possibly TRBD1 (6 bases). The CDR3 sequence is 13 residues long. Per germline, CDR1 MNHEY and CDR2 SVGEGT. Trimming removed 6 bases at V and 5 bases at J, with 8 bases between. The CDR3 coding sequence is TGTGCCAGCAGCAGGGGAAATAATTCACCCCTCCACTTT. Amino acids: CASSRGNNSPLHF.

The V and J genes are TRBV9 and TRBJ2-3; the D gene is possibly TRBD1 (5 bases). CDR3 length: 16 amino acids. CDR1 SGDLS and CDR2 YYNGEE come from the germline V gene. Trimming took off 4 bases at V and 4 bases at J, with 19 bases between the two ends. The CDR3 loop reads CASSPFGARVADTQYF. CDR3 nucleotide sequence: TGTGCCAGCAGCCCCTTTGGGGCCAGGGTGGCAGATACGCAGTATTTT.

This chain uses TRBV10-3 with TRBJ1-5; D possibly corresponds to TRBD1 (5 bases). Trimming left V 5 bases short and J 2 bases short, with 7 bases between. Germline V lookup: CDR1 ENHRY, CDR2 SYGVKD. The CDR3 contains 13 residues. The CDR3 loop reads CAISPQGNQPQHF. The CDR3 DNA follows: TGTGCCATCAGTCCACAGGGCAATCAGCCCCAGCATTTT.

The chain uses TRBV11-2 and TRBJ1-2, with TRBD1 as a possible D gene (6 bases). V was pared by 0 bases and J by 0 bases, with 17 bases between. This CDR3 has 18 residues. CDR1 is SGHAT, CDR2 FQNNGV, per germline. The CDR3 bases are TGTGCCAGCAGCTTAGATCCGGGCAGGGGTATCTCTAACTATGGCTACACCTTC. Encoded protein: CASSLDPGRGISNYGYTF. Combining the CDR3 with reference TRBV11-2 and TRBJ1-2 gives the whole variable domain EAGVAQSPRYKIIEKRQSVAFWCNPISGHATLYWYQQILGQGPKLLIQFQNNGVVDDSQLPKDRFSAERLKGVDSTLKIQPAKLEDSAVYLCASSLDPGRGISNYGYTFGSGTRLTVV.

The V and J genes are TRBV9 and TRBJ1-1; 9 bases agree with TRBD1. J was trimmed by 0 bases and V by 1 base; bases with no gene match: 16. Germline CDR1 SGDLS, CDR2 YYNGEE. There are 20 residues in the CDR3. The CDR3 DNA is TGTGCCAGCAGCGTACGGTGCCCAGGGCGGGACAGGGAAATGAACACTGAAGCTTTCTTT. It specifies CASSVRCPGRDREMNTEAFF.

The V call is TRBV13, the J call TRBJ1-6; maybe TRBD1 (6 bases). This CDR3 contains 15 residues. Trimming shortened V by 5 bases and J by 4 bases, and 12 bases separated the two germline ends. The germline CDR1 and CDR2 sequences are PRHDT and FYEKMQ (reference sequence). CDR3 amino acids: CASSTRTDYNSPLHF. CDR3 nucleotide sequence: TGTGCCAGCAGCACGAGGACAGATTATAATTCACCCCTCCACTTT.

In DNA, the CDR3 is TGTGCCAGCAGCCAGACATCTGGAAACACCATATATTTT. This encodes CASSQTSGNTIYF. V usage is TRBV6-2 or TRBV6-3 and J usage is TRBJ1-3; D gene ambiguous. Germline values: CDR1 MNHEY, CDR2 SVGEGT. Trimming removed 6 bases from V and 1 base from J, with 7 bases in between. This CDR3 region has 13 residues.

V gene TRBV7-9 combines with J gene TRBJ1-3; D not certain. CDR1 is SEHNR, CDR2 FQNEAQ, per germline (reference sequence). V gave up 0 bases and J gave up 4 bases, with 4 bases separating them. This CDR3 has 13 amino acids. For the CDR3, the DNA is TGTGCCAGCAGCTTAGCCGGGGGAAACACCATATATTTT. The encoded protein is CASSLAGGNTIYF.